This T cell receptor (beta chain) was sequenced for a study of shared clonotypes between healthy human individuals. Measured with immunoSEQ multiplex PCR; TCRdb has only the in-frame clones, and not every one. Of some 2,000,000 clones listed, approximately 94% are singletons. This clone was observed a single time. V was clipped by 2 bases and J by 3 bases, with 13 bases between them. Germline values: CDR1 MDHEN, CDR2 SYDVKM. This CDR3 is built from 15 residues. Sequencing used naive CD4+ T cells sorted from blood. The subset here: CD45RA+ positively selected. This sequence joins TRBV28 and TRBJ1-2, with D perhaps matching TRBD1 (5 bases). The receptor was derived from a man younger than 30 in good health. DNA of the CDR3: TGTGCCAGCAGTTTAGGGGGTATTCGGGACTATGGCTACACCTTC. As protein: CASSLGGIRDYGYTF.